This entry lists 18 T cell receptor beta chains sequenced from one sample in a study of regulatory T cells in long-lasting Graves disease. Investigators prepared the TCR beta libraries by applying iRepertoire HTBI primers and Arm-PCR of CDR3 regions. TCRdb analysed the multiplex PCR reads with MiXCR anew, one entry per CDR3 protein. The data show 240,000 or so distinct CDR3 sequences, around 20% seen once. Sample time point: newly diagnosed GD, antithyroid drugs for less than 3 months. The authors made the TCR library using RNA they extracted from PBMCs. This sample comprised peripheral blood mononuclear cells (PBMCs), obtained at new diagnosis, from a patient treated with antithyroid drugs. These receptors all come from a female donor with Graves disease.

V gene TRBV24-1 combines with J gene TRBJ2-7; the D gene is possibly TRBD1 (5 bases). The germline V and J ends were trimmed by 3 bases and 3 bases, with 8 bases remaining between them. CDR1 is KGHDR and CDR2 is SFDVKD in the germline V gene. CDR3 length equals 13 residues. CDR3 amino acids: CATSDGAYYEQYF. CDR3 sequence (DNA): TGTGCCACCAGTGATGGGGCTTACTACGAGCAGTACTTC.

In its sample, this clonotype was seen a few times. The chain has TRBV6-2 or TRBV6-3 and TRBJ1-1; 8 positions match TRBD1. V lost 6 bases to trimming and J lost 5 bases; unmatched junction nucleotides: 20. In germline, CDR1 is MNHEY, CDR2 SVGEGT. The CDR3 contains 18 residues. The CDR3 sequence: CASSLGQGTVGARTEAFF. As DNA, the CDR3 is TGTGCCAGCAGCCTCGGACAGGGCACGGTCGGGGCTAGGACTGAAGCTTTCTTT.

Points on this clonotype: A much larger clone differs from this one at a single base, so this may be a read error. The CDR3 spells CASSFVGATGGTQYF. The CDR3 nucleotides are TGTGCCAGCAGTTTCGTGGGAGCCACCGGAGGTACGCAGTATTTT. V usage is TRBV6-2 or TRBV6-3 and J usage is TRBJ2-3, with D maybe TRBD2 (5 bases). Trimming pared 4 bases from V and 8 bases from J, leaving 19 bases between. This CDR3 region has 15 residues. The germline V gene encodes CDR1 MNHEY and CDR2 SVGEGT.

Points on this clonotype: This clone may be a read error of a much larger clone one base away. The chain carries TRBV2 and TRBJ2-5, with 9 bases matching TRBD1. Trimming cost V 6 bases and J 2 bases; bases outside gene matches: 7. Germline CDR1 is SNHLY and CDR2 is FYNNEI. This CDR3 contains 15 residues. CDR3 nucleotide sequence: TGTGCCAGCAGCCTGGGACAGGGTCTTCAAGAGACCCAGTACTTC. This sequence encodes CASSLGQGLQETQYF.

This clonotype has at least ten counts. The chain combines TRBV19 with TRBJ2-3; D call uncertain. Looked up from germline, CDR1 is LNHDA and CDR2 is SQIVND (reference sequence). The CDR3 is 15 amino acids. Trimming pared 1 base from V and 2 bases from J, leaving 10 bases between. The CDR3 DNA reads as TGTGCCAGTAGTATAGGGCTGTCGTCCACAGATACGCAGTATTTT. It yields the protein CASSIGLSSTDTQYF.

A note on this clonotype: A much larger clone is a single base away; this may be a read error. The V call is TRBV5-1, the J call TRBJ1-1; 8 bases match TRBD1. After removal of 0 bases from V and 6 bases from J, the junction contained 7 bases not matched to a gene. This CDR3 has 15 residues. The V gene's germline CDR1 is SGHRS and CDR2 YFSETQ. The CDR3 region is CASSLALNRGAEAFF. DNA of the CDR3: TGCGCCAGCAGCTTGGCACTCAACAGGGGGGCTGAAGCTTTCTTT.

On this clonotype: This clone may be a read error of a much larger clone one base away. This CDR3 reads CASSEPGYRTDTQYF. Here the CDR3 DNA reads TGTGCCAGCAGTGAGCCGGGTTACCGCACAGATACGCAGTATTTT. This chain uses TRBV10-1 with TRBJ2-3; D ambiguous. This CDR3 is built from 15 residues. The V gene's germline CDR1 is WNHNN and CDR2 SYGVQD (reference sequence).

Concerning this clonotype itself: A much larger clone differs by one base, so this may be a read error. Without the conserved terminal phenylalanine or tryptophan, this CDR3 likely stems from a read error. The gene calls are TRBV7-8 and TRBJ1-4; 8 positions agree with TRBD1. This CDR3 comprises 13 residues. Trimming removed 7 bases from V and 5 bases from J; junction bases left unmatched: 3. CDR1 is SGHVS and CDR2 is FQNEAQ in the germline V gene. The CDR3 loop reads CASKRTGNEKLFY. The CDR3 DNA reads TGTGCCAGCAAAAGGACAGGGAATGAAAAACTGTTTTAT.

Many counts were recorded for this clonotype. The CDR3 here is CASSWEGGIEETQYF. The DNA for the CDR3 is TGTGCCAGCAGCTGGGAAGGCGGGATTGAAGAGACCCAGTACTTC. This chain uses TRBV3-1 with TRBJ2-5, with D possibly matching TRBD2 (6 bases). Germline CDR1 reads LGHDT; CDR2 reads YNNKEL (reference sequence). The CDR3 extends over 15 amino acids. The V end was cut by 5 bases, the J end by 3 bases, with 16 bases between.

Comment on this clonotype: Possible read error: a much larger clone is one base away. Written as DNA, the CDR3 is TGTGCCAGCAAGGGCAGGGTGAACACTGAAGCTTTCTTT. It codes for CASKGRVNTEAFF. The V gene is TRBV6-1, the J gene TRBJ1-1, with D possibly TRBD1 on 5 matching bases. Germline V CDR1 and CDR2: MNHNS, SASEGT. The CDR3 is 13 residues long. V gave up 7 bases and J gave up 0 bases, with 9 bases separating them.

There are many counts of this clonotype. The chain combines TRBV20-1 with TRBJ2-3; possible D gene TRBD2, 6 bases. The CDR3 is 14 amino acids. Germline V gives CDR1 DFQATT, CDR2 SNEGSKA (reference sequence). Between the trimmed V and J ends, which lost 3 bases and 13 bases, there was a span of 23 bases. Here the CDR3 DNA reads TGCAGTGCTAGGATTGGGCGGGACGCCGCGACCGAGTATTTT. It yields the protein CSARIGRDAATEYF.

The V and J genes are TRBV27 and TRBJ1-2, with D tentatively TRBD1 (5 bases). Trimming took off 4 bases at V and 8 bases at J, with 14 bases between the two ends. This CDR3 has 13 residues. CDR1 is MNHEY, CDR2 SMNVEV, per germline (reference sequence). CDR3 in DNA: TGTGCCAGCAGTTATCAGGGTGGTCGAGGCTACACCTTC. It encodes CASSYQGGRGYTF.

V usage is TRBV2 and J usage is TRBJ2-2, with a weak D call TRBD2 (5 bases). CDR3 length: 14 amino acids. The ends were cut back, 6 bases at V and 7 bases at J, with 15 bases in the middle. The germline CDR1 and CDR2 sequences are SNHLY and FYNNEI. The CDR3 reads CASRRSGERGELFF. For the CDR3, the DNA is TGTGCCAGCAGGAGAAGCGGCGAACGCGGGGAGCTGTTTTTT.

This clonotype was recorded at least ten times. The CDR3 nucleotides are TGCAGTGCTAGAGGACCGCGGGAGAGTGGTAATGAGCAGTTCTTC. Its translation is CSARGPRESGNEQFF. The chain joins TRBV20-1 to TRBJ2-1, with TRBD2 matching over 7 bases. Germline V gives CDR1 DFQATT, CDR2 SNEGSKA (reference sequence). The CDR3 covers 15 residues. The J segment lost 7 bases and the V segment lost 1 base, leaving 10 bases of the junction unmatched.

This clonotype was seen ten or more times. CDR3 DNA sequence: TGTGCCAGCAGTTCCTGGCGGACTAGCGGCACAGATACGCAGTATTTT. This gives the protein CASSSWRTSGTDTQYF. V gene TRBV6-2 or TRBV6-3 combines with J gene TRBJ2-3, with 9 positions matching TRBD2. This CDR3 has 16 amino acids. Unmatched junction bases numbered 6, after V lost 4 bases and J lost 1 base. In germline, CDR1 is MNHEY, CDR2 SVGEGT.

This clonotype was observed many times. This chain joins TRBV7-9 and TRBJ1-2, with 8 bases that match TRBD1. V trimming: 3 bases; J trimming: 5 bases; junction bases outside the gene matches: 8. The CDR3 sequence is 15 residues long. The germline gives CDR1 SEHNR, CDR2 FQNEAQ (reference sequence). The CDR3 loop is CASSLGLGTGYGYTF. The CDR3 DNA is TGTGCCAGCAGCTTGGGTCTGGGGACAGGTTATGGCTACACCTTC.

Many counts were recorded for this clonotype. The chain combines TRBV5-6 with TRBJ2-5, with 8 bases aligning to TRBD1. The CDR3 consists of 14 residues. Trimming cost V 4 bases and J 3 bases; bases outside gene matches: 5. The germline V gene has CDR1 SGHDT and CDR2 YYEEEE. The CDR3 sequence: CASSESTGEETQYF. The DNA for the CDR3 is TGTGCCAGCAGCGAGTCGACAGGGGAAGAGACCCAGTACTTC. Complete variable domain (other parts from reference TRBV5-6 and TRBJ2-5): DAGVTQSPTHLIKTRGQQVTLRCSPKSGHDTVSWYQQALGQGPQFIFQYYEEEERQRGNFPDRFSGHQFPNYSSELNVNALLLGDSALYLCASSESTGEETQYFGPGTRLLVL.

This clonotype showed up many times. V is TRBV28 and J is TRBJ2-7; 7 positions agree with TRBD1. The CDR3 has 13 residues. Per the germline V gene, CDR1 is MDHEN and CDR2 is SYDVKM. V lost 4 bases, J lost 6 bases, and 6 bases stayed unmatched. The CDR3: CASSSSGGIEQYF. CDR3 in DNA: TGTGCCAGCAGTTCGTCAGGGGGAATCGAGCAGTACTTC.